The present T cell receptor (beta chain) was sequenced within a study of breast tumors, draining lymph nodes, adjacent tissues. One entry per CDR3 protein results from TCRdb running MiXCR on the multiplex PCR reads. The table shows about 130,000 distinct CDR3 sequences, with roughly 21% occurring only once. In its sample, this clonotype was seen a few times. The V gene's germline CDR1 is SGHRS and CDR2 YFSETQ. The CDR3 runs to 15 residues. V trimming: 2 bases; J trimming: 4 bases; junction bases outside the gene matches: 5. Axillary draining lymph nodes of breast cancer patients supplied the node samples.

The receptor comes from a female donor with breast cancer. Some clones in this sample may be carry-over from other donors' samples. Sequenced sample: axillary lymph node tissue. The chain recombines TRBV5-1 with TRBJ2-2; 7 bases align to TRBD1. CDR3 sequence (DNA): TGCGCCAGCAGCTTCGAAGGGGGCGTCACCGGGGAGCTGTTTTTT. As protein: CASSFEGGVTGELFF.